The rows below give T cell receptor beta chains drawn from one sample of a study of blood T cell repertoires in COVID-19. Using immunoSEQ multiplex PCR, the repertoire was profiled, and TCRdb retains in-frame clones only, with some absent. The sample lists nearly 200,000 clones; about 88% were seen once. The sample comprised peripheral blood. The receptors derive from a woman between 40 and 50 years old who had recovered from COVID-19. Each CDR3 is given with its conserved first and last residue. A D gene is named only where the DNA matches it firmly. A row's size may be missing; if present it is once, few, many or a size class.

j_call: TRBJ2-1
d_call: TRBD2
v_call: TRBV19
clone_size: -
cdr3_aa: CASSIFQLGTSGRKNEQFF
cdr3_nt: TGTGCCAGTAGTATATTCCAACTCGGGACTAGCGGGAGGAAAAATGAGCAGTTCTTC

j_call: TRBJ2-5
d_call: -
v_call: TRBV21-1
clone_size: once
cdr3_aa: CASSNWDRGETQYF
cdr3_nt: TGTGCCAGCAGCAATTGGGACAGGGGGGAGACCCAGTACTTC

j_call: TRBJ1-2
d_call: -
v_call: TRBV18
clone_size: -
cdr3_aa: CASSPSGEPYGYTF
cdr3_nt: TGTGCCAGCTCACCGTCAGGGGAACCCTATGGCTACACCTTC

j_call: TRBJ1-5
d_call: -
v_call: TRBV30
clone_size: few
cdr3_aa: CAWSPGLKNQPQHF
cdr3_nt: TGTGCCTGGAGCCCCGGACTGAAAAATCAGCCCCAGCATTTT

j_call: TRBJ1-2
d_call: TRBD1
v_call: TRBV20-1
clone_size: -
cdr3_aa: CSARDREHYTF
cdr3_nt: TGCAGTGCTAGGGACAGGGAGCACTACACCTTC

j_call: TRBJ1-1
d_call: TRBD1
v_call: TRBV5-1
clone_size: once
cdr3_aa: CASSRTGGTEAFF
cdr3_nt: TGCGCCAGCAGCAGGACAGGGGGCACTGAAGCTTTCTTT

j_call: TRBJ2-1
d_call: -
v_call: TRBV7-9
clone_size: -
cdr3_aa: CASSLSGGLKGHNEQFF
cdr3_nt: TGTGCCAGCAGCCTTTCAGGAGGGCTTAAAGGACACAATGAGCAGTTCTTC

j_call: TRBJ1-1
d_call: -
v_call: TRBV4-2
clone_size: -
cdr3_aa: CASSQDEGGSREAFF
cdr3_nt: TGTGCCAGCAGCCAAGATGAAGGCGGTAGTCGCGAAGCTTTCTTT

j_call: TRBJ2-1
d_call: TRBD1
v_call: TRBV7-8
clone_size: -
cdr3_aa: CASSFRGSYNEQFF
cdr3_nt: TGTGCCAGCAGCTTCAGGGGGAGCTACAATGAGCAGTTCTTC

j_call: TRBJ2-7
d_call: TRBD2
v_call: TRBV18
clone_size: -
cdr3_aa: CASSPPGRFSSYEQYF
cdr3_nt: TGTGCCAGCTCACCACCCGGGAGGTTCTCCTCCTACGAGCAGTACTTC

j_call: TRBJ2-1
d_call: -
v_call: TRBV6-5
clone_size: -
cdr3_aa: CASSYEHPSYNEQFF
cdr3_nt: TGTGCCAGCAGTTACGAACACCCCTCCTACAATGAGCAGTTCTTC

j_call: TRBJ2-1
d_call: TRBD2
v_call: TRBV5-5
clone_size: -
cdr3_aa: CASSLKASGRTSYNEQFF
cdr3_nt: TGTGCCAGCAGCTTGAAGGCTAGCGGGAGAACGTCCTACAATGAGCAGTTCTTC

j_call: TRBJ2-6
d_call: -
v_call: TRBV5-1
clone_size: few
cdr3_aa: CASSPDGVGANVLTF
cdr3_nt: TGCGCCAGCAGCCCGGACGGGGTCGGGGCCAACGTCCTGACTTTC

j_call: TRBJ1-2
d_call: -
v_call: TRBV7-8
clone_size: -
cdr3_aa: CASSSAGQGGYGYTF
cdr3_nt: TGTGCCAGCAGCTCAGCCGGGCAGGGAGGCTATGGCTACACCTTC

j_call: TRBJ2-1
d_call: -
v_call: TRBV29-1
clone_size: -
cdr3_aa: CSAEYGDSYNEQFF
cdr3_nt: TGCAGCGCCGAATATGGAGATTCCTACAATGAGCAGTTCTTC

j_call: TRBJ1-2
d_call: -
v_call: TRBV28
clone_size: many
cdr3_aa: CASSVTRYYGYTF
cdr3_nt: TGTGCCAGCAGTGTGACCAGGTACTATGGCTACACCTTC

j_call: TRBJ2-1
d_call: TRBD2
v_call: TRBV5-1
clone_size: once
cdr3_aa: CASRAGLAGGGNNEQFF
cdr3_nt: TGCGCCAGCAGAGCGGGACTAGCGGGAGGAGGTAACAATGAGCAGTTCTTC

j_call: TRBJ2-1
d_call: -
v_call: TRBV29-1
clone_size: -
cdr3_aa: CSVEDRGGQNNEQFF
cdr3_nt: TGCAGCGTTGAAGATCGCGGGGGACAAAACAATGAGCAGTTCTTC

j_call: TRBJ2-1
d_call: TRBD2
v_call: TRBV7-6
clone_size: -
cdr3_aa: CASSLAAGTSGSRDEQFF
cdr3_nt: TGTGCCAGCAGCTTAGCCGCCGGGACTAGCGGGAGTCGCGATGAGCAGTTCTTC

j_call: TRBJ2-7
d_call: -
v_call: TRBV27
clone_size: few
cdr3_aa: CASSLEGFGYEQYF
cdr3_nt: TGTGCCAGCAGTTTAGAGGGTTTCGGGTACGAGCAGTACTTC

j_call: TRBJ2-1
d_call: TRBD2
v_call: TRBV11-2
clone_size: -
cdr3_aa: CASGPITSGGSSYNEQFF
cdr3_nt: TGTGCCAGCGGCCCCATCACTAGCGGGGGAAGCTCCTACAATGAGCAGTTCTTC

j_call: TRBJ1-5
d_call: -
v_call: TRBV7-8
clone_size: once
cdr3_aa: CASSYPGNGNQPQHF
cdr3_nt: TGTGCCAGCAGCTACCCGGGAAATGGCAATCAGCCCCAGCATTTT

j_call: TRBJ1-3
d_call: -
v_call: TRBV4-1
clone_size: -
cdr3_aa: CASSQDIGGQGNTIYF
cdr3_nt: TGCGCCAGCAGCCAAGATATCGGGGGGCAAGGAAACACCATATATTTT

j_call: TRBJ1-2
d_call: TRBD1
v_call: TRBV5-1
clone_size: -
cdr3_aa: CASSRGDSTHYGYTF
cdr3_nt: TGCGCCAGCAGTAGGGGGGACAGTACTCACTATGGCTACACCTTC